Sequencing of this TCR beta chain was carried out in a study of blood T cells in healthy people across ages. A sample-barcoded 5' primer and a J-beta primer mix were used in a second PCR of about 6 to 11 cycles. TCRdb re-derived calls from the 5' RACE reads in MiXCR, one entry per CDR3 protein. This table has approximately 900,000 distinct CDR3 sequences, roughly 28% appearing once. This clonotype was detected only a few times. CDR1 and CDR2 (germline): SGDLS, YYNGEE. V was clipped by 0 bases and J by 8 bases, with 14 bases between them. The CDR3 totals 14 residues. A further study also used this sample, focusing on T cells of mothers and their children.

The sequenced material came from blood. The clonotype originates from a woman aged 40 to 50 in good health. The chain couples TRBV9 to TRBJ1-2, with D possibly TRBD1 on 6 matching bases. CDR3 sequence: CASSVGRGAVGYTF. DNA of the CDR3: TGTGCCAGCAGCGTAGGGCGGGGGGCGGTGGGCTACACCTTC.